Included here is one TCR beta chain sequence, with context. It lacks a known antigen. The input lacks base qualities; no much larger clone sits a single base away. Based on the germline V gene, the CDR1 and CDR2 sequences are LGHNA and YNFKEQ. V loses 4 bases, J loses 0 bases, and the germline ends lie 16 bases apart. The CDR3 runs 17 amino acids, cysteine and phenylalanine included. The entry retains the CDR3 DNA only, 51 bases that are in frame from base 1. The cohort was made up of 500 to 850 healthy bone marrow donors. At the time of sampling, every cohort member was nominally healthy, though immune exposures that went unrecorded were likely present. The donor was CMV seropositive and belonged to the group of over 250 seropositive cohort members. A peripheral blood sample was provided by each donor, and peripheral blood mononuclear cells were used for TCR beta sequencing. The Qiagen DNeasy Blood Extraction Kit was used to extract genomic DNA from the blood cell samples.

The data stem from a study of cytomegalovirus exposure and HLA in healthy donors (dated by TCRdb to 2016 to 2017). With respect to the entire study: According to an earlier analysis of a few hundred of the donors, 150 million to 200 million T cells yielded over 100 million unique TCR beta sequences and around 280 Gb of sequence data. Among some 400 genotyped donors of the cohort, an average of around 220,000 unique TCR beta nucleotide sequences was sequenced per donor, of which about 18% were non-productive. The number of typed donors differed by locus: about 620-630 for A, B, C, DRB1 and DQB1; 500 to 550 for DQA1; approximately 600 for DPA1; and 400 to 480 for DPB1. Class I and class II HLA loci were covered by the typing at four-digit resolution. An earlier analysis of around 580 of the donors used high-throughput TCR beta sequencing to judge whether each TCR beta V gene segment behaved as functional or pseudogenic. Four or five DR-DQ haplotypes were treated as single units for association and clustering because of strong linkage in the cohort. Along with the approximately 670-subject first cohort, a separate validation cohort of 120 different subjects was used. Using immunosequencing, the study profiled T cell repertoires from 500 to 800 subjects and related those repertoires to cytomegalovirus serostatus. To predict cytomegalovirus infection status, the study brought together high-throughput TCR immunosequencing, statistical association of individual TCRs with disease status, and machine learning. Donor age, sex, ethnicity and CMV serostatus were collected together with the repertoire data. A later analysis re-examined previously published TCR beta repertoires from more than 650 donors and added high-resolution HLA genotyping to investigate patterns of TCR occurrence. Of the approximately 400 genotyped donors, 81% were placed in the genetic ancestry cluster associated with self-reported Caucasian donors. In the later analysis, no new phenotypic data were used to find candidate immune exposures; instead, reliance was placed on TCR beta sequences and their occurrence across donors. Every repertoire in the discovery cohort had been generated on one and the same sequencing platform. In a later genetic analysis, genome-wide SNP genotypes for about 55% of the roughly 700 donors were used, and that subset was treated as a discovery cohort. The study aimed to test whether cataloging public T cell receptors could reveal signatures of past pathogen exposure. An early release covering approximately 600 HLA-typed donors comprised approximately 300 gigabases of sequencing data and 85 million to 100 million unique TCR sequences. Overall results and qualifications from the work: In this cohort, only TCR beta chains were sequenced, and detectable features were limited by the absence of alpha or paired-chain data. In both the original and validation cohorts, the classifier was reported to diagnose cytomegalovirus status with high specificity and sensitivity. Immune exposure information for the cohort was limited to CMV serostatus. At a false discovery rate of 0.05, a later analysis linked 16,000 or so TCR beta sequences to specific HLA alleles. In vitro tests confirmed that a few of the cytomegalovirus-associated TCR beta chains recognize cytomegalovirus antigens. An earlier analysis of approximately 540 of the donors showed that most TCR beta V segments appeared in productive rearrangements either about 87% or about 30% of the time, which broadly matched IMGT annotations. Most TCR sequences were observed very rarely across donors, whereas some public TCRs were present in many individuals. V-gene and J-gene trimming of TCR beta chains was associated with a missense DCLRE1C variant in a later genetic analysis, and the association was replicated in an independent cohort. Roughly uniform sequencing depth across donors was assumed in presence/absence analyses, although this assumption may not hold. A cluster of highly shared sequence variants was judged likely to represent a technical artifact of the sequencing pipeline. A later analysis found that most CMV-associated TCR beta chains appeared HLA-restricted, with HLA associations seemingly driven largely by CMV exposure. A further reported finding was that TCR beta sequences accurately predicted the HLA-A and HLA-B alleles for most subjects in the first cohort. In the study, some 160 TCR beta chains were listed as associated with cytomegalovirus. A later analysis found that HLA-associated TCR beta chains were more clonally expanded and had lower generation probabilities than equally common non-associated chains. Linkage disequilibrium might explain the correlated functional status among segregating V segments, but an unknown experimental factor could not be ruled out. Because the 87-base-pair reads could not distinguish some IMGT-functional V segments, including TRBV6-2 and TRBV6-3, those segments were excluded. Roughly 15 rarely observed V segments, including chromosome 9 orphons, were excluded from the earlier analysis of about 610 of the donors because counts were too low. A later analysis reported that several top co-occurrence clusters appeared linked to parvovirus B19, influenza, CMV and Epstein-Barr virus. The authors suggested that the approach could potentially be extended to other disease states and immunological phenotypes. Because some donors lacked HLA typing at each locus, the association tests relied only on the typed subset. Assigning TCR associations to individual alleles was difficult when HLA alleles, especially DR and DQ, strongly co-occurred. A later genetic analysis reported fewer N-insertions in productive TCRs among donors in an Asian-associated ancestry cluster than the roughly 650-donor mean. In a later analysis, TCR association rates were found to vary across HLA loci, with the most associated TCRs seen for DRB1 alleles and the fewest for HLA-C alleles.

Libraries were constructed by the immunoSEQ multiplex PCR assay. A mixture of 60 forward primers for TCR Vbeta segments and 13 reverse primers for TCR Jbeta segments was used in the multiplex PCR. The CDR3 region of rearranged TCR beta genes was amplified from genomic DNA by a multiplex PCR assay. On the Illumina HiSeq System, the amplified TCR beta libraries were sequenced as 87-base-pair reads. In the paper's pipeline: A later analysis tallied some 79 million unique TCR beta chains across the 666 repertoires, and some 10 million of those chains were shared by two or more donors. To remove PCR and sequencing errors, raw reads were error-corrected and collapsed into unique sequences using a nearest-neighbor algorithm that merged closely related sequences. Alignment of CDR3 sequences to IMGT reference sequences was used to assign V, D and J gene segments. Each retained sequence needed at least a six-nucleotide match to both a V gene segment and a J gene segment. A rearrangement was called productive if the CDR3 had no stop codons and remained in frame with V and J, and every other rearrangement was called non-productive. Following IMGT convention, CDR3 was defined as the stretch from the second conserved V-encoded cysteine to the conserved J-encoded phenylalanine. Sequences without an unambiguous match to a single V gene segment were excluded from the earlier analysis of 450 to 650 of the donors. An earlier analysis of a few hundred of the donors called V segments functional above 56.7% productive rearrangements and segregating when the between-donor standard deviation exceeded 5%. To diagnose cytomegalovirus status from the catalog of TCR beta chain sequences, a statistical classification framework was built. A later analysis assigned V and J genes by comparing TCR nucleotide sequences with IMGT/GENE-DB human TR gene sequences. In a later analysis, CDR3 sequences and most-parsimonious VDJ recombination scenarios were assigned using the TCRdist pipeline. A later analysis defined each TCR beta chain by its CDR3 amino acid sequence plus V-gene family, and excluded reads lacking a unique V-gene family. In a later analysis, 550 to 650 highly shared, low-generation-probability nucleotide sequences were removed to address suspected cross-contamination and a sequencing artifact. For each public chain, a later analysis derived a clonal expansion index from normalized ranks of inferred template counts within each repertoire. Generation probabilities in a later analysis came from a VDJ recombination model fitted to out-of-frame rearrangements, and those results were checked against IGoR. Hypergeometric tests were used in a later analysis to score TCR-TCR, TCR-HLA and TCR-CMV co-occurrence, with a repertoire-size bias correction applied to the TCR pairs. In a later analysis, false discovery rates were estimated by permuting HLA or CMV assignments 20 times. In a later analysis, co-occurring TCRs were grouped using DBSCAN, and TCRdist sequence similarity was added for clustering within HLA-allele-positive subsets. Repertoires with fewer than 30,000 or more than 120,000 public chains, plus five repertoires with anomalous nucleotide sharing, were excluded from co-occurrence clustering. In its TCRdb copy, this immuneACCESS table keeps in-frame sequences only and misses some clones. Where compared with another copy, unresolved V genes explain less than half of these, and the others have no known cause. D and trimming come from the DNA, and the V and J calls and clone size come from that table. This sample gives about 160,000 clones in total; roughly 80% of them show up just once. Around 10% of the sample comes from the top ten.

The rearrangement joined TRBV4-2 to TRBJ1-3; a weak D assignment points to TRBD1 (6 bases agree). The sequencing sample was made of PBMCs. This receptor was taken from a man in his forties or fifties in good health and CMV-seropositive. CDR3 reads: CASSPRGGGSSGNTIYF. The nucleotide sequence reads TGTGCCAGCAGCCCGAGGGGAGGGGGATCCTCTGGAAACACCATATATTTT.